The 6 T cell receptor beta chains presented below share a single source sample, sequenced in a study of shared T cell receptors in the human thymus. Assay used: immunoSEQ multiplex PCR; TCRdb lists only in-frame clones, some missing. Among 650,000 to 950,000 clones listed, 75% to 90% were seen once. These data also formed part of another study, on human thymus T cells.

Sequences were obtained from thymocytes. Receptors originate from a girl under two years old with a congenital heart defect.

The rearrangement uses TRBV5-5 and TRBJ2-1; 7 bases are a match to TRBD1. Germline assignment: CDR1 SGHKS and CDR2 YYEKEE (reference sequence). This CDR3 is 18 amino acids long. Unmatched junction bases numbered 10, after V lost 0 bases and J lost 1 base. Here the CDR3 DNA reads TGTGCCAGCAGCTTGGCCGGAGTATCGGGACAGTCCTACAATGAGCAGTTCTTC. It codes for CASSLAGVSGQSYNEQFF.

The chain employs TRBV7-2 and TRBJ2-7, with TRBD2 matching 8 bases. With V trimmed by 7 bases and J by 5 bases, 10 bases remained unmatched. The CDR3 sequence is 14 residues long. CDR1 SGHTA and CDR2 FQGNSA come from the germline V gene. The CDR3 loop reads CASNLGGAGDEQYF. Written as DNA, the CDR3 is TGTGCCAGCAACCTCGGGGGAGCGGGGGACGAGCAGTACTTC.

The chain links TRBV28 to TRBJ1-2; 7 bases fit TRBD1. The CDR3 has 13 amino acids. CDR1 is MDHEN and CDR2 is SYDVKM in the germline V gene. V lost 3 bases to trimming and J lost 12 bases; unmatched junction nucleotides: 10. The CDR3 DNA follows: TGTGCCAGCAGTTTTACTACCAGACAGGGAGACACCTTC. Its translation: CASSFTTRQGDTF.

The chain joins TRBV28 to TRBJ2-5, with D possibly being TRBD2 (5 bases). There are 18 residues in the CDR3. The ends were cut back, 3 bases at V and 2 bases at J, with 22 bases in the middle. Germline loops: CDR1 MDHEN, CDR2 SYDVKM. DNA of the CDR3: TGTGCCAGCAGTTTGGTATTGGCAAGGGCACGGAGGCAAGAGACCCAGTACTTC. Encoded protein: CASSLVLARARRQETQYF.

This chain uses TRBV5-1 with TRBJ2-3; possible D gene TRBD1, 5 bases. Germline values: CDR1 SGHRS, CDR2 YFSETQ. Trimming removed 1 base from V and 4 bases from J, with 16 bases in between. This CDR3 has 16 residues. The CDR3 DNA reads as TGCGCCAGCAGCTTGCTTGTGGGCAGGGAATCAGATACGCAGTATTTT. It specifies CASSLLVGRESDTQYF.

The V gene is TRBV25-1, the J gene TRBJ2-1, with 7 bases fitting TRBD1. Trimming cost V 6 bases and J 9 bases; bases outside gene matches: 11. This CDR3 comprises 14 residues. CDR1 MGHDK and CDR2 SYGVNS come from the germline V gene. CDR3 region: CASSVYRGPSEQFF. CDR3 sequence (DNA): TGTGCCAGCAGCGTGTACAGGGGACCGAGTGAGCAGTTCTTC.